Shown below are 29 T cell receptor beta chains from a single sample sequenced in a study of T-cell reconstitution after alpha-beta-depleted transplantation in children. Unique molecular identifiers featured in how the TCRbeta library was prepared. TCRdb fed the PCR reads into MiXCR, producing one record per CDR3 protein. The sample yields 440,000 or so distinct CDR3 sequences, 11% seen once. Specimen: PBMCs from the stem cell graft donor, collected from the stem cell graft. All receptors derive from a human donor who donated a stem cell graft to a child with acute myeloid leukemia.

This clonotype was counted many times. This rearrangement joins TRBV29-1 to TRBJ2-3; maybe TRBD2 (6 bases). The V and J ends lost 1 base and 4 bases respectively, with 18 bases between them. This CDR3 has 16 residues. Germline CDR1 and CDR2: SQVTM and ANQGSEA. The DNA for the CDR3 is TGCAGCGTTGAAGGATCGCCTAGCGACGCGGCAGATACGCAGTATTTT. Translating it yields CSVEGSPSDAADTQYF.

The chain recombines TRBV3-1 with TRBJ1-5, with TRBD1 matching 8 bases. In germline, CDR1 is LGHDT, CDR2 YNNKEL (reference sequence). Losses at the gene ends were 4 bases for V and 1 base for J; bases not matched to a gene: 6. This CDR3 region has 16 residues. CDR3 in amino acids: CASSPQGTGSNQPQHF. The CDR3 coding sequence is TGTGCCAGCAGCCCCCAAGGGACAGGCAGCAATCAGCCCCAGCATTTT. Combining the CDR3 with reference TRBV3-1 and TRBJ1-5 gives the whole variable domain DTAVSQTPKYLVTQMGNDKSIKCEQNLGHDTMYWYKQDSKKFLKIMFSYNNKELIINETVPNRFSPKSPDKAHLNLHINSLELGDSAVYFCASSPQGTGSNQPQHFGDGTRLSIL.

The chain has TRBV6-1 and TRBJ1-5, with D perhaps matching TRBD1 (5 bases). The germline CDR1 and CDR2 sequences are MNHNS and SASEGT. The CDR3 spans 16 residues. Trimming left V 4 bases short and J 2 bases short, with 15 bases between. The CDR3 nucleotides read TGTGCCAGCAGTGGACCGGGGCGGGGAGGCAATCAGCCCCAGCATTTT. It encodes CASSGPGRGGNQPQHF.

CDR3 DNA: TGCAGCGTTGAATTAGGGAGCTATGGCTACACCTTC. The encoded protein is CSVELGSYGYTF. The rearrangement links TRBV29-1 to TRBJ1-2; D unclear. CDR1 SQVTM and CDR2 ANQGSEA come from the germline V gene. The CDR3 consists of 12 residues. The germline V and J ends were trimmed by 2 bases and 4 bases, with 8 bases remaining between them. Supplemented by reference TRBV29-1 and TRBJ1-2, the full variable domain reads SAVISQKPSRDICQRGTSLTIQCQVDSQVTMMFWYRQQPGQSLTLIATANQGSEATYESGFVIDKFPISRPNLTFSTLTVSNMSPEDSSIYLCSVELGSYGYTFGSGTRLTVV.

The gene calls are TRBV20-1 and TRBJ2-1; 10 nucleotides agree with TRBD2. This CDR3 region has 17 residues. Losses at the gene ends were 5 bases for V and 5 bases for J; bases not matched to a gene: 15. Germline values: CDR1 DFQATT, CDR2 SNEGSKA (reference sequence). The CDR3 protein is CSAPSLGGTSVHNEQFF. CDR3 nucleotide sequence: TGCAGTGCTCCGTCGCTCGGAGGGACTAGCGTACACAATGAGCAGTTCTTC.

This clonotype has more than one count but fewer than ten. V and J are TRBV20-1 and TRBJ2-1; no definite D call. Looked up from germline, CDR1 is DFQATT and CDR2 is SNEGSKA (reference sequence). V was clipped by 6 bases and J by 2 bases, with 11 bases between them. The length of the CDR3 is 13 residues. The CDR3, as DNA: TGCAGTGCCCTCGGAAGAACCTACAATGAGCAGTTCTTC. Translation: CSALGRTYNEQFF.

There are a few counts of this clonotype. The gene calls are TRBV4-3 and TRBJ1-1; D is perhaps TRBD1 (5 bases). The ends were cut back, 5 bases at V and 11 bases at J, with 15 bases in the middle. The CDR3 covers 12 residues. Germline CDR1 and CDR2: LGHNA and YSLEER. CDR3 loop: CASSSHAGEAFF. The CDR3 DNA sequence: TGCGCCAGCAGCTCCCACGCGGGGGAGGCTTTCTTT.

The sample holds a few counts of this clonotype. The genes are TRBV20-1 and TRBJ2-5; perhaps TRBD1 as D (6 bases). The CDR3 sequence is 15 residues long. V was pared by 1 base and J by 5 bases, with 17 bases between. Germline CDR1 is DFQATT and CDR2 is SNEGSKA (reference sequence). CDR3 bases: TGCAGTGCTAGAGCCGTACAGGGATGGGGGGAGACCCAGTACTTC. This translates into CSARAVQGWGETQYF.

J is TRBJ2-3 and V is TRBV9; maybe TRBD1 (5 bases). V lost 4 bases and J lost 4, with 19 bases in between. The CDR3 totals 16 residues. Germline loops: CDR1 SGDLS, CDR2 YYNGEE. CDR3 amino acids: CASSTANRGGPDTQYF. The CDR3 nucleotides read TGTGCCAGCAGCACCGCCAATAGGGGCGGCCCAGATACGCAGTATTTT.

The chain combines TRBV12-5 with TRBJ1-5; 7 bases are a match to TRBD1. J was trimmed by 0 bases and V by 1 base; bases with no gene match: 9. This CDR3 is 18 amino acids long. Germline V gives CDR1 LGHNT, CDR2 FRNRAP. DNA for the CDR3: TGTGCTAGTGGTTTGGATACGGGACAGCTCTATAGCAATCAGCCCCAGCATTTT. Translation gives CASGLDTGQLYSNQPQHF.

About this clonotype: Relative to the germline gene, one junction end is altered; a read error may explain this. V and J are TRBV12-3 or TRBV12-4 and TRBJ2-5; 8 bases agree with TRBD2. The CDR3 sequence is 13 residues long. The chain's CDR3 is CASSLRVERGWVF. CDR3 sequence (DNA): TGTGCCAGCAGTTTAAGGGTAGAGCGGGGGTGGGTCTTC.

The chain links TRBV7-2 to TRBJ2-7; 11 nucleotides agree with TRBD2. V lost 1 base and J lost 6; bases outside the gene matches: 8. CDR1 is SGHTA and CDR2 is FQGNSA in the germline V gene. This CDR3 has 16 amino acids. The CDR3: CASSLESSSGGLEQYF. The CDR3 region has the DNA TGTGCCAGCAGCTTAGAAAGCTCTAGCGGGGGGCTCGAGCAGTACTTC.

The chain links TRBV5-1 to TRBJ2-1; maybe TRBD2 (6 bases). Looked up from germline, CDR1 is SGHRS and CDR2 is YFSETQ. The CDR3 has 17 amino acids. Trimming stripped 0 bases from V and 8 bases from J, with 21 bases between. In DNA, the CDR3 is TGCGCCAGCAGCTTGGGGGGACTCCTAAGACCGAACGATGAGCAGTTCTTC. This gives the protein CASSLGGLLRPNDEQFF.

This clonotype was seen ten or more times. This chain joins TRBV5-6 and TRBJ2-7; D might be TRBD1 (7 bases). The CDR3 is made up of 15 amino acids. Germline lookup yields CDR1 SGHDT and CDR2 YYEEEE. Trimming cost V 0 bases and J 3 bases, with 13 bases left between them. CDR3 amino acids: CASSLGAGGNYEQYF. In nucleotides, the CDR3 is TGTGCCAGCAGCTTGGGGGCAGGGGGGAACTACGAGCAGTACTTC.

This clonotype occurred many times. The chain links TRBV12-3 or TRBV12-4 to TRBJ2-1; TRBD2 agrees at 7 bases. V trimming: 4 bases; J trimming: 7 bases; junction bases outside the gene matches: 1. The length of the CDR3 is 12 residues. The CDR3 sequence: CASSWEGNEQFF. The DNA of the CDR3 is TGTGCCAGCAGTTGGGAGGGTAATGAGCAGTTCTTC.

This clonotype was found many times. V is TRBV10-3 and J is TRBJ2-3; TRBD1 is a possible D gene (6 bases). With 9 bases removed from V and 6 bases from J, the gap between germline ends came to 13 bases. This CDR3 has 12 residues. Germline loops: CDR1 ENHRY, CDR2 SYGVKD. For the CDR3, the DNA is TGTGCCATTACAACAGGGACCGATACGCAGTATTTT. It specifies CAITTGTDTQYF.

The rearrangement uses TRBV7-2 and TRBJ2-1; 13 bases fit TRBD2. Germline CDR1 is SGHTA and CDR2 is FQGNSA. This CDR3 comprises 15 residues. V shed 5 bases and J 9 bases; nucleotides not matched to a gene: 7. The CDR3 sequence: CASSATSGRAVEQFF. In nucleotides, the CDR3 is TGTGCCAGCAGCGCAACTAGCGGGAGGGCCGTTGAGCAGTTCTTC.

V gene TRBV12-3 or TRBV12-4 combines with J gene TRBJ1-1; D perhaps matches TRBD1 (5 bases). Trimming took 3 bases from V and 1 from J, leaving 12 bases between them. The CDR3 consists of 15 residues. CDR3 region: CASSFRSGTNTEAFF. The DNA for the CDR3 is TGTGCCAGCAGTTTCAGGTCTGGGACGAACACTGAAGCTTTCTTT.

This clonotype has more than one count but fewer than ten. This sequence joins TRBV12-3 or TRBV12-4 and TRBJ2-2; D is perhaps TRBD2 (6 bases). The ends were cut back, 7 bases at V and 4 bases at J, with 10 bases in the middle. The CDR3 is made up of 13 amino acids. This CDR3 reads CASKGGPTGELFF. DNA of the CDR3: TGTGCCAGCAAAGGAGGGCCCACCGGGGAGCTGTTTTTT.

This rearrangement joins TRBV6-5 to TRBJ2-5, with D tentatively TRBD1 or TRBD2 (5 bases each). Germline V gene lookup returns CDR1 MNHEY and CDR2 SVGAGI. V was pared by 2 bases and J by 5 bases, with 12 bases between. The CDR3 totals 14 residues. DNA for the CDR3: TGTGCCAGCAGTTACCAGGGAGAGGGGGAGACCCAGTACTTC. This encodes CASSYQGEGETQYF.

This clonotype was counted at least ten times. V is TRBV6-5 and J is TRBJ2-7; D perhaps matches TRBD2 (6 bases). The CDR3 consists of 16 residues. Germline V gene data show CDR1 as MNHEY and CDR2 as SVGAGI. Between the trimmed V and J ends, which lost 0 bases and 0 bases, there was a span of 12 bases. The CDR3 DNA reads TGTGCCAGCAGTTACTCGGGCGGGGCCAGCTCCTACGAGCAGTACTTC. Protein product: CASSYSGGASSYEQYF.

The genes are TRBV7-9 and TRBJ1-1, with unresolved D. Germline CDR1 SEHNR, CDR2 FQNEAQ (reference sequence). CDR3 size: 14 residues. With 5 bases removed from V and 2 bases from J, the gap between germline ends came to 12 bases. CDR3 coding DNA: TGTGCCAGCAGCCAACCCCCGGGCAACACTGAAGCTTTCTTT. Protein product: CASSQPPGNTEAFF.

The gene calls are TRBV20-1 and TRBJ2-1; tentative D call: TRBD1 (5 bases). The CDR3 covers 15 residues. The V end lost 1 base, the J end lost 6 bases, and 16 bases lay between the germline ends. Germline V CDR1 and CDR2: DFQATT, SNEGSKA (reference sequence). The CDR3 DNA reads as TGCAGTGCTAGAGCTGAAATAGGGGCCGCCAATGAGCAGTTCTTC. Amino acids: CSARAEIGAANEQFF.

This clonotype was seen only a few times. The chain joins TRBV29-1 to TRBJ1-2; D not resolved. This CDR3 spans 12 amino acids. Trimming left V 2 bases short and J 7 bases short, with 11 bases between. CDR1 and CDR2 (germline): SQVTM, ANQGSEA. CDR3 bases: TGCAGCGTTGAACCCGGCCCCCTTGGCTACACCTTC. As protein: CSVEPGPLGYTF.

The chain employs TRBV29-1 and TRBJ2-2, with 9 bases matching TRBD1. The CDR3 length is 14 residues. Germline V gene sequence: CDR1 SQVTM, CDR2 ANQGSEA. V lost 7 bases to trimming and J lost 7 bases; unmatched junction nucleotides: 10. CDR3 sequence (DNA): TGCAGCGCCCTTGACAGGGGGGCGGTCGGGGAGCTGTTTTTT. Protein product: CSALDRGAVGELFF.

This clonotype has more than one count but fewer than ten. V is TRBV27 and J is TRBJ1-1; D not certain. CDR1 and CDR2 from the germline V gene are MNHEY and SMNVEV (reference sequence). V dropped 1 base and J dropped 1 base, with 4 bases sitting between them. This CDR3 has 13 residues. The CDR3 reads CASSLFRNTEAFF. For the CDR3, the DNA is TGTGCCAGCAGTTTATTTCGGAACACTGAAGCTTTCTTT.

The V call is TRBV7-9, the J call TRBJ1-2; D remains unclear. CDR1 and CDR2 from the germline V gene are SEHNR and FQNEAQ (reference sequence). The ends were cut back, 1 base at V and 7 bases at J, with 16 bases in the middle. CDR3 length: 15 amino acids. The CDR3 here is CASSLGTGSIVGYTF. CDR3 DNA: TGTGCCAGCAGCTTAGGGACGGGATCTATCGTTGGCTACACCTTC.

CDR3 DNA sequence: TGTGCCATCAGTGAGTCGAAGCTTCGGGATTCACCCCTCCACTTT. Its translation is CAISESKLRDSPLHF. V gene TRBV10-3 combines with J gene TRBJ1-6, with no clear D. The CDR3 sequence is 15 residues long. V shed 0 bases and J shed 8 bases, with 11 bases lying between them. Germline loops: CDR1 ENHRY, CDR2 SYGVKD.

The rearrangement uses TRBV5-1 and TRBJ1-4; D gene ambiguous. The CDR3 runs to 13 residues. Germline V gene data show CDR1 as SGHRS and CDR2 as YFSETQ. Trimming took 4 bases from V and 8 from J, leaving 12 bases between them. CDR3 loop: CASSPGEREKLFF. In DNA form, the CDR3 reads TGCGCCAGCAGCCCCGGGGAACGGGAAAAACTGTTTTTT.